The clone carrying this T cell receptor beta chain was seen ten or more times. The V end lost 3 bases, the J end lost 2 bases, and 18 bases lay between the germline ends. The CDR3 length is 16 residues. Germline V lookup: CDR1 DFQATT, CDR2 SNEGSKA (reference sequence). The CDR3 regions of TCR beta were amplified from RNA transcripts. TCR CDR3 regions were first amplified by RT-PCR with HTBI primers. In TCRdb, the multiplex PCR reads were re-called with MiXCR into one record per CDR3 protein. Of 250,000 to 300,000 distinct CDR3 sequences detected, roughly 15% appear once; the ten largest clones hold about 14%. These data come from a study of T cells in Graves' hyperthyroidism and ophthalmopathy. The PBMCs studied were ones that came from 9 to 10 ml fresh peripheral blood.

Sequencing input: blood. The chain carries TRBV20-1 and TRBJ2-3; TRBD1 or TRBD2 may be the D gene (5 bases each). The TCR was taken from a woman in her forties with Graves' hyperthyroidism that later progressed to Graves' ophthalmopathy. DNA of the CDR3: TGCAGTGCTAGGGCCCCCCCGGGACCCTACACAGATACGCAGTATTTT. Its translation is CSARAPPGPYTDTQYF.